This TCR beta chain was sequenced during a study of control samples from healthy donors and cancer patients. The repertoire was sequenced with immunoSEQ multiplex PCR; TCRdb's copy has only in-frame clones and lacks some. Found here are some 73,000 clones, less than 95% of them singletons; the top ten hold approximately 5.7%. V lost 3 bases, J lost 7 bases, and 11 bases lay in between. The CDR3 loop spans 13 amino acids. The clonotype was recovered from a woman in her thirties or forties in good health. What was sequenced was blood. This chain joins TRBV12-3 or TRBV12-4 and TRBJ2-3, with a weak D call TRBD2 (6 bases). The CDR3 protein is CASSLGGRNTQYF. The CDR3 DNA follows: TGTGCCAGCAGTTTGGGGGGTCGGAATACGCAGTATTTT.